The clone carrying this TCR beta chain was counted a few times. The record originates from a study of patients and donors after allogeneic stem cell transplantation. TCRdb re-derived calls from the RT-PCR reads in MiXCR, one entry per CDR3 protein. Of about 410,000 distinct CDR3 sequences in the sample, roughly 17% are singletons; the top ten hold 7.2%. Trimming at V came to 0 bases and at J to 1 base, leaving 5 bases not matched to a gene. Per the germline V gene, CDR1 is SGHRS and CDR2 is YFSETQ. The CDR3 length is 16 residues. This chain links TRBV5-1 with TRBJ2-3; 7 bases line up with TRBD2. The origin of this receptor is a human donor who was either an allogeneic HSCT recipient or a stem cell or donor lymphocyte infusion donor (not recorded which). It is not recorded whose cells these are; they may come from a transplant donor. The sample taken for sequencing was blood, either unsorted or a sorted T cell fraction (not recorded which). CDR3 in amino acids: CASSLGEGARTDTQYF. The CDR3 DNA is TGCGCCAGCAGCTTGGGGGAGGGAGCCCGCACAGATACGCAGTATTTT.